The clone carrying this T cell receptor (beta chain) was detected ten times or more. This entry comes from a study of T cell repertoires in cytomegalovirus infection. TCRdb called the reads again in MiXCR, with one record for every CDR3 protein. The sample lists about 320,000 distinct CDR3 sequences; 8% to 10% were seen once. Sequenced input: PBMCs. This sequence was found in a human donor in good health (CMV status not recorded). Some clones in this sample may be carry-over from other donors' samples.

CDR3 nucleotide sequence: TGTGCCAGCAGCTTATTGGTGGAGGATACGCAGTATTTT. It yields the protein CASSLLVEDTQYF. The chain employs TRBV7-3 and TRBJ2-3; D is undetermined. Germline CDR1 and CDR2: SGHTA and FQGTGA. This CDR3 is built from 13 residues. The V gene lost 2 bases and the J gene lost 6 bases, with 9 bases spanning the gap.